This TCR beta chain stems from a study of liver allograft versus peripheral blood T cells. Across the whole study: Transplanted-liver and recipient peripheral blood T cell receptor repertoires were compared. Study-level points and caveats: Repertoires of T cell receptors that resided inside liver allografts reportedly differed from those in peripheral blood.

TCRdb re-called the reads through MiXCR, storing one row per CDR3 protein. The sample lists 6,200 or so distinct CDR3 sequences, roughly 17% seen once, with roughly 2.9% in the top ten. CDR1 is SEHNR and CDR2 is FQNEAQ in the germline V gene (reference sequence). The V gene lost 3 bases and the J gene lost 1 base, with 7 bases spanning the gap. The CDR3 runs to 13 residues. Sample share makes this clonotype medium-sized. Its antigen is unidentified. The rearrangement links TRBV7-9 to TRBJ2-7; D is undetermined. This TCR derives from a human patient who had a liver transplant. Some T cells may be supplied by the graft donor. CDR3 protein: CASSFPPSYEQYF. The CDR3 coding sequence is TGTGCCAGCAGCTTCCCTCCGTCCTACGAGCAGTACTTC.